These 32 T cell receptor beta chains originate from one sample sequenced in a study of T-cell reconstitution after alpha-beta-depleted transplantation in children listed by TCRdb under 2016. Receptor libraries were prepared by PCR. The instrument was an Illumina HiSeq 2500. TCR libraries were prepared with molecular barcoding, using unique molecular identifiers to normalize TCRbeta repertoire quantification. The raw public reads went through TCRdb reprocessing: fastp at Q25, MiXCR clone calling, in-frame beta chains kept. For every CDR3 protein sequence, its rows merge into one entry that carries the most common genes and DNA. This sample holds hundreds of thousands of distinct CDR3 sequences; approximately 20% were observed only once. The ten largest clones take up 3.3% of the sample. This material consisted of PBMCs from the stem cell graft donor, taken from the stem cell graft. These receptors originate from a human donor who donated a stem cell graft to a child with acute lymphoblastic leukemia.

This clonotype was counted only a few times. The chain couples TRBV5-1 to TRBJ1-3; D uncertain. This CDR3 region has 16 residues. CDR1 is SGHRS and CDR2 is YFSETQ in the germline V gene. The germline V and J ends were trimmed by 1 base and 0 bases, with 11 bases remaining between them. CDR3 amino acids: CASSLLESSSGNTIYF. DNA for the CDR3: TGCGCCAGCAGCTTGTTGGAGTCGAGCTCTGGAAACACCATATATTTT.

Ten or more counts support this clonotype. This chain joins TRBV7-6 and TRBJ2-7; D unresolved. This CDR3 contains 14 residues. The germline gives CDR1 SGHVS, CDR2 FNYEAQ. V lost 5 bases and J 2 bases, leaving 13 bases between the germline ends. CDR3 nucleotides: TGTGCCAGCAGCCCGCTCGATCGAACCTACGAGCAGTACTTC. This translates into CASSPLDRTYEQYF.

The chain couples TRBV12-3 or TRBV12-4 to TRBJ2-1; 12 bases are shared with TRBD2. Trimming cost V 6 bases and J 5 bases; bases outside gene matches: 5. This CDR3 spans 15 amino acids. CDR3 sequence (DNA): TGTGCCAGCAGCACTCGGACTAGCGGGAACAATGAGCAGTTCTTC. Protein: CASSTRTSGNNEQFF.

This clonotype was recorded once. V and J are TRBV5-1 and TRBJ2-7; 10 bases match TRBD2. V shed 4 bases, J shed 3 bases, and the junction held 10 bases outside the gene matches. The germline CDR1 and CDR2 sequences are SGHRS and YFSETQ. This CDR3 spans 16 amino acids. The CDR3 DNA reads as TGCGCCAGCAGCATATCCGGGACTAGCGTAGTCTACGAGCAGTACTTC. Amino acids: CASSISGTSVVYEQYF. Supplemented by reference TRBV5-1 and TRBJ2-7, the full variable domain reads KAGVTQTPRYLIKTRGQQVTLSCSPISGHRSVSWYQQTPGQGLQFLFEYFSETQRNKGNFPGRFSGRQFSNSRSEMNVSTLELGDSALYLCASSISGTSVVYEQYFGPGTRLTVT.

V usage is TRBV14 and J usage is TRBJ2-3; 7 bases align to TRBD1. Germline-derived CDR1 and CDR2 are SGHDN and FVKESK. V lost 3 bases and J lost 2; bases outside the gene matches: 5. The CDR3 runs to 15 residues. The CDR3 loop reads CASSQRGPNTDTQYF. The CDR3 DNA is TGTGCCAGCAGCCAGAGGGGGCCCAACACAGATACGCAGTATTTT.

This clonotype was counted many times. This chain connects TRBV6-4 to TRBJ2-2; no clear D. The germline V gene has CDR1 MRHNA and CDR2 SNTAGT. The CDR3 spans 13 residues. V was trimmed by 0 bases and J by 5 bases, leaving 4 bases between them. CDR3 bases: TGTGCCAGCAGTGACTCCGTAACCGGGGAGCTGTTTTTT. This gives the protein CASSDSVTGELFF.

In its sample, this clonotype was seen a few times. The rearrangement joins TRBV5-4 to TRBJ2-7; TRBD2 agrees at 14 bases. V was clipped by 3 bases and J by 2 bases; unmatched bases: 13. This CDR3 contains 19 residues. Germline loops: CDR1 SGHNT, CDR2 YYREEE (reference sequence). The CDR3 loop is CASSSYPGTSGSRAYEQYF. CDR3 nucleotide sequence: TGTGCCAGCAGCTCCTACCCAGGGACTAGCGGGAGTAGGGCCTACGAGCAGTACTTC.

The V gene is TRBV11-2, the J gene TRBJ1-1, with 9 nucleotides matching TRBD1. The CDR3 loop spans 16 amino acids. Germline CDR1 reads SGHAT; CDR2 reads FQNNGV. V gave up 5 bases and J gave up 2 bases; unmatched junction bases: 9. The CDR3 DNA is TGTGCCAGCAGCCCTAGACAGGGGGGGCTTAACACTGAAGCTTTCTTT. As protein: CASSPRQGGLNTEAFF.

The CDR3 protein is CASSLGQGTQPQHF. The CDR3 nucleotides read TGCGCCAGCAGCTTGGGCCAGGGGACTCAGCCCCAGCATTTT. The rearrangement joins TRBV5-1 to TRBJ1-5, with D possibly being TRBD1 (6 bases). V was clipped by 0 bases and J by 6 bases, with 10 bases between them. Germline lookup yields CDR1 SGHRS and CDR2 YFSETQ. The CDR3 spans 14 residues.

This clonotype was found a few times. The rearrangement joins TRBV7-9 to TRBJ2-7; TRBD2 matches at 7 bases. This CDR3 region has 14 residues. V shed 3 bases, J shed 6 bases, and the junction held 8 bases outside the gene matches. From germline, CDR1 is SEHNR and CDR2 FQNEAQ (reference sequence). This CDR3 reads CASSLAGTKGEQYF. CDR3 DNA sequence: TGTGCCAGCAGCTTGGCGGGGACTAAGGGCGAGCAGTACTTC.

The CDR3 sequence: CASRGVRETQYF. The DNA for the CDR3 is TGTGCCAGCAGGGGGGTAAGAGAGACCCAGTACTTC. This chain joins TRBV12-3 or TRBV12-4 and TRBJ2-5; D may correspond to TRBD1 or TRBD2 (5 bases each). V lost 6 bases, J lost 4 bases, and 9 bases lay in between. This CDR3 comprises 12 residues.

V usage is TRBV30 and J usage is TRBJ1-1, with 8 nucleotides matching TRBD1. Germline V lookup: CDR1 GTSNPN, CDR2 SVGIG (reference sequence). This CDR3 has 15 amino acids. V was clipped by 8 bases and J by 1 base; unmatched bases: 12. The CDR3 region is CAQTPGGSTNTEAFF. In DNA form, the CDR3 reads TGTGCCCAGACTCCAGGGGGCTCGACGAACACTGAAGCTTTCTTT.

This clonotype was counted only a few times. This chain uses TRBV7-7 with TRBJ2-1; 7 nucleotides match TRBD1. V lost 5 bases and J lost 4; bases outside the gene matches: 8. Looked up from germline, CDR1 is SSHAT and CDR2 is FNYEAQ (reference sequence). The CDR3 has 15 amino acids. CDR3 sequence (DNA): TGTGCCAGCAGCCTAGACAGGGCCGTTTACAATGAGCAGTTCTTC. Its protein product is CASSLDRAVYNEQFF.

The rearrangement joins TRBV20-1 to TRBJ2-3, with D possibly being TRBD1 or TRBD2 (5 bases each). CDR1 and CDR2 from the germline V gene are DFQATT and SNEGSKA (reference sequence). The CDR3 runs to 16 residues. V gave up 5 bases and J gave up 0 bases, with 18 bases separating them. The CDR3 sequence: CSARLRGGSSTDTQYF. The CDR3 DNA is TGCAGTGCTCGCCTTCGGGGCGGAAGTAGCACAGATACGCAGTATTTT.

This clonotype was seen a single time. CDR3 sequence (DNA): TGTGCCAGCAGTTTAGGAGCTAGTGACAGTTTTTCCTACGAGCAGTACTTC. Amino acid sequence: CASSLGASDSFSYEQYF. The chain links TRBV27 to TRBJ2-7, with D tentatively TRBD1 (5 bases). The CDR3 runs to 17 residues. Per the germline V gene, CDR1 is MNHEY and CDR2 is SMNVEV (reference sequence). Trimming took off 2 bases at V and 1 base at J, with 18 bases between the two ends.

A note on this clonotype: An end of the junction differs from the germline gene, which may be a read error. The chain carries TRBV5-1 and TRBJ2-1, with D possibly being TRBD2 (6 bases). From germline, CDR1 is SGHRS and CDR2 YFSETQ. The CDR3 spans 17 residues. This CDR3 is CASSLVPFSGSYNDQFF. Here the CDR3 DNA reads TGCGCCAGCAGCTTGGTACCGTTTAGCGGCTCCTACAATGACCAGTTCTTC.

The CDR3 loop reads CASSSLTGSGYTF. The CDR3 DNA reads as TGCGCCAGCAGCTCGCTGACAGGGTCCGGCTACACCTTC. V gene TRBV5-1 combines with J gene TRBJ1-2, with TRBD1 identical over 7 bases. With V trimmed by 3 bases and J by 8 bases, 7 bases remained unmatched. Germline assignment: CDR1 SGHRS and CDR2 YFSETQ. The CDR3 consists of 13 residues.

This clonotype was counted a few times. The genes are TRBV19 and TRBJ2-5; D is tentatively TRBD1 or TRBD2 (5 bases each). The CDR3 contains 16 residues. V lost 0 bases and J lost 5, with 16 bases in between. Germline CDR1 is LNHDA and CDR2 is SQIVND (reference sequence). The CDR3 sequence: CASSIELVGAMETQYF. DNA for the CDR3: TGTGCCAGTAGTATAGAACTAGTTGGGGCGATGGAGACCCAGTACTTC. The whole variable domain, filled in from reference TRBV19 and TRBJ2-5, reads DGGITQSPKYLFRKEGQNVTLSCEQNLNHDAMYWYRQDPGQGLRLIYYSQIVNDFQKGDIAEGYSVSREKKESFPLTVTSAQKNPTAFYLCASSIELVGAMETQYFGPGTRLLVL.

V usage is TRBV4-1 and J usage is TRBJ1-5, with D perhaps TRBD1 (6 bases). From germline, CDR1 is MGHRA and CDR2 YSYEKL. V lost 4 bases to trimming and J lost 7 bases, with 17 bases between them. This CDR3 spans 15 amino acids. In DNA, the CDR3 is TGCGCCAGCAGCCGAGAGAGGGGGGCAGAGCAGCCCCAGCATTTT. It encodes CASSRERGAEQPQHF.

In its sample, this clonotype was seen a few times. V and J are TRBV29-1 and TRBJ1-2, with 9 bases fitting TRBD1. V shed 6 bases, J shed 8 bases, and the junction held 1 base outside the gene matches. Germline CDR1 reads SQVTM; CDR2 reads ANQGSEA. CDR3 size: 10 residues. The CDR3 reads CSVGTGGYTF. CDR3 DNA: TGCAGCGTCGGGACAGGGGGCTACACCTTC.

The V and J genes are TRBV29-1 and TRBJ2-7; no definite D call. From germline, CDR1 is SQVTM and CDR2 ANQGSEA. The CDR3 spans 12 residues. The V gene lost 3 bases and the J gene lost 2 bases, with 8 bases spanning the gap. This CDR3 is CSVEVNAYEQYF. The CDR3 bases are TGCAGCGTTGAGGTAAATGCCTACGAGCAGTACTTC.

This clonotype turned up a few times. The chain is built from TRBV2 and TRBJ1-6, with D unresolved. V was cut by 10 bases and J by 14 bases, with 6 bases left in between. In germline, CDR1 is SNHLY, CDR2 FYNNEI. CDR3 size: 8 residues. CDR3 sequence (DNA): TGTGCCACACGCACCCTCCACTTT. This encodes CATRTLHF.

The sample holds a few counts of this clonotype. This chain joins TRBV27 and TRBJ2-7, with a tentative D call TRBD2 (6 bases). Germline V gene sequence: CDR1 MNHEY, CDR2 SMNVEV (reference sequence). V was trimmed by 0 bases and J by 0 bases, leaving 12 bases between them. The CDR3 is 16 residues long. In DNA form, the CDR3 reads TGTGCCAGCAGTTTATCGGGACTCCTGAGCTCCTACGAGCAGTACTTC. Protein sequence: CASSLSGLLSSYEQYF.

In this sample, this clonotype turned up a few times. This chain links TRBV12-3 or TRBV12-4 with TRBJ2-1; either TRBD1 or TRBD2 may supply D (5 bases each). The length of the CDR3 is 16 residues. Between the trimmed V and J ends, which lost 5 bases and 7 bases, there was a span of 21 bases. CDR3 region: CASSPDGAGVVNEQFF. The DNA of the CDR3 is TGTGCCAGCAGTCCTGATGGGGCGGGCGTGGTGAATGAGCAGTTCTTC.

This clonotype was recorded a few times. The genes are TRBV27 and TRBJ2-1, with D tentatively TRBD1 or TRBD2 (5 bases each). The germline V and J ends were trimmed by 5 bases and 4 bases, with 21 bases remaining between them. In germline, CDR1 is MNHEY, CDR2 SMNVEV (reference sequence). The CDR3 is 17 residues long. This CDR3 is CASSPFLRDPVYNEQFF. The CDR3 DNA reads as TGTGCCAGCAGTCCATTTCTCAGGGACCCCGTATACAATGAGCAGTTCTTC.

This clonotype has more than one count but fewer than ten. The V call is TRBV7-9, the J call TRBJ2-1; 13 positions match TRBD2. V shed 5 bases, J shed 15 bases, and the junction held 16 bases outside the gene matches. Per germline, CDR1 SEHNR and CDR2 FQNEAQ (reference sequence). The CDR3 length is 16 residues. This CDR3 is CASSASPGLAGPETFF. The DNA of the CDR3 is TGTGCCAGCAGCGCCAGTCCGGGACTAGCGGGACCTGAGACGTTCTTC. Together with reference TRBV7-9 and TRBJ2-1, the CDR3 gives the full variable domain: DTGVSQNPRHKITKRGQNVTFRCDPISEHNRLYWYRQTLGQGPEFLTYFQNEAQLEKSRLLSDRFSAERPKGSFSTLEIQRTEQGDSAMYLCASSASPGLAGPETFFGPGTRLTVL.

This clonotype was observed a handful of times. The CDR3 loop reads CASSQDSTVLFF. The CDR3 DNA reads as TGCGCCAGCAGCCAAGATTCCACAGTATTGTTCTTC. V usage is TRBV4-1 and J usage is TRBJ2-1; D gene uncertain. The V and J ends lost 0 bases and 15 bases respectively, with 12 bases between them. The germline gives CDR1 MGHRA, CDR2 YSYEKL. The CDR3 runs to 12 residues.

This clonotype was picked up a small number of times. The chain combines TRBV7-9 with TRBJ2-7; D is ambiguous. The germline V gene has CDR1 SEHNR and CDR2 FQNEAQ (reference sequence). CDR3 size: 12 residues. The V gene lost 1 base and the J gene lost 7 bases, with 8 bases spanning the gap. CDR3 bases: TGTGCCAGCAGCTTAGAGTACGGGGAGCAGTACTTC. Its protein is CASSLEYGEQYF.

This clonotype came up a few times. The rearrangement joins TRBV12-3 or TRBV12-4 to TRBJ1-5; perhaps TRBD1 as D (5 bases). The CDR3 totals 14 residues. Deletions cut 5 bases from V and 3 bases from J, with 11 bases between. CDR3 amino acids: CASSGGGLNQPQHF. The CDR3 nucleotides read TGTGCCAGCAGTGGGGGAGGGCTCAATCAGCCCCAGCATTTT.

This clonotype was detected a few times. The rearrangement uses TRBV29-1 and TRBJ2-3; D call uncertain. This CDR3 is 11 amino acids long. The ends were cut back, 6 bases at V and 2 bases at J, with 6 bases in the middle. The V gene's germline CDR1 is SQVTM and CDR2 ANQGSEA. As DNA, the CDR3 is TGCAGCGTGGATCCCACAGATACGCAGTATTTT. As protein: CSVDPTDTQYF.

This chain connects TRBV5-5 to TRBJ1-1; tentatively, D is TRBD1 (6 bases). The CDR3 runs 16 residues. V was trimmed by 6 bases and J by 1 base, leaving 19 bases between them. Germline CDR1 reads SGHKS; CDR2 reads YYEKEE (reference sequence). DNA of the CDR3: TGTGCCAGCACCCCAGTACCGGGACACCGGAACACTGAAGCTTTCTTT. Translation gives CASTPVPGHRNTEAFF.

The CDR3, as DNA: TGTGCCAGCAGCCAAGACAGGGATGACACCGGGGAGCTGTTTTTT. It encodes CASSQDRDDTGELFF. The genes are TRBV5-5 and TRBJ2-2; 7 bases are shared with TRBD1. The V gene's germline CDR1 is SGHKS and CDR2 YYEKEE (reference sequence). CDR3 length equals 15 residues. The trim removed 4 bases at V and 3 bases at J, leaving 6 bases unmatched.